This T cell receptor (beta chain) was observed in a study of lymphopenia after photon versus proton radiotherapy. Germline CDR1 reads SGHVS; CDR2 reads FNYEAQ. The CDR3 runs to 13 residues. Trimming took 0 bases from V and 5 from J, leaving 7 bases between them. Produced via immunoSEQ multiplex PCR; TCRdb's table is partial and in-frame only. The sample has around 160,000 clones; around 85% are singletons. Notes on the study in general: A bigger post-nadir fall in TCR diversity correlated inversely with survival time in deceased patients.

A remark on this clone: Its antigen is still unknown.

The clonotype originates from a man over 45 with gastric cancer. The specimen was peripheral blood, collected from a patient treated with photon-based radiotherapy. V and J are TRBV7-6 and TRBJ2-5; D is ambiguous. The CDR3 DNA is TGTGCCAGCAGCTTAGCCCCGCGGGAGACCCAGTACTTC. Translated: CASSLAPRETQYF. The full variable domain, with the rest looked up from reference TRBV7-6 and TRBJ2-5, is GAGVSQSPRYKVTKRGQDVALRCDPISGHVSLYWYRQALGQGPEFLTYFNYEAQQDKSGLPNDRFSAERPEGSISTLTIQRTEQRDSAMYRCASSLAPRETQYFGPGTRLLVL.